The next 9 T cell receptor beta chains were all read from a single sample in a study of breast tumors, draining lymph nodes, adjacent tissues. TCRdb processed the multiplex PCR reads anew with MiXCR; each CDR3 protein has one entry. The table includes 12,000 to 15,000 distinct CDR3 sequences, 55% detected once. Sequenced material: tumor-adjacent breast tissue. All receptors come from a female donor with breast cancer. Some clones in this sample may be carry-over from other donors' samples.

Ten or more counts support this clonotype. The J gene is TRBJ2-7, the V gene TRBV6-1, with D hard to call. Germline V lookup: CDR1 MNHNS, CDR2 SASEGT. V lost 4 bases, J lost 5 bases, and 12 bases lay in between. This CDR3 is 13 amino acids long. The CDR3 spells CASSAPPFDEQYF. The CDR3 coding sequence is TGTGCCAGCAGTGCCCCGCCGTTTGACGAGCAGTACTTC.

In this sample, this clonotype turned up once. This chain connects TRBV20-1 to TRBJ1-5; D unclear. Germline CDR1 and CDR2: DFQATT and SNEGSKA (reference sequence). The V gene lost 2 bases and the J gene lost 11 bases, with 16 bases spanning the gap. This CDR3 is built from 13 residues. CDR3 amino acids: CSARRSERVAQHF. CDR3 bases: TGCAGTGCTAGACGCTCTGAAAGAGTGGCCCAGCATTTT.

J is TRBJ2-1 and V is TRBV7-2; 7 bases are a match to TRBD2. V was pared by 4 bases and J by 16 bases, with 19 bases of the junction left unmatched. This CDR3 is built from 15 residues. Germline CDR1 reads SGHTA; CDR2 reads FQGNSA. DNA for the CDR3: TGTGCCAGCAGCTCTGACAGCCTGGGAGGGGATACGCAATTCTTC. It yields the protein CASSSDSLGGDTQFF.

Relative to its sample, this clonotype is medium-sized. This sequence joins TRBV7-8 and TRBJ2-7; D might be TRBD2 (5 bases). CDR1 is SGHVS and CDR2 is FQNEAQ in the germline V gene. The CDR3 totals 15 residues. V dropped 2 bases and J dropped 2 bases, with 13 bases sitting between them. The CDR3 DNA is TGTGCCAGCAGCTTACTAGCCGGGAAGACCTACGAGCAGTACTTC. It codes for CASSLLAGKTYEQYF.

The V gene is TRBV15, the J gene TRBJ2-1; TRBD2 aligns across 9 bases. Germline V gives CDR1 LNHNV, CDR2 YYDKDF (reference sequence). The CDR3 is 15 residues long. J was trimmed by 7 bases and V by 2 bases; bases with no gene match: 6. The CDR3 DNA follows: TGTGCCACCAGCAGACTGTTAGCGGGAGAGAATGAGCAGTTCTTC. Residues: CATSRLLAGENEQFF.

This clonotype is deemed medium-sized (0.01 to 0.1%). V gene TRBV19 combines with J gene TRBJ1-2, with D perhaps matching TRBD1 (5 bases). Germline CDR1 is LNHDA and CDR2 is SQIVND (reference sequence). The CDR3 totals 15 residues. Trimming took 4 bases from V and 8 from J, leaving 20 bases between them. CDR3 residues: CASSTLSWDGFGYTF. DNA of the CDR3: TGTGCCAGTAGTACCCTGTCTTGGGACGGGTTCGGCTACACCTTC.

The rearrangement joins TRBV6-5 to TRBJ2-1; 14 nucleotides align to TRBD2. The length of the CDR3 is 20 residues. The ends lost 0 bases at V and 1 base at J; junction bases unmatched: 8. Germline V gene lookup returns CDR1 MNHEY and CDR2 SVGAGI. DNA of the CDR3: TGTGCCAGCAGTTACTCCCCGACTAGCGGGAGGGCCATGTCCTACAATGAGCAGTTCTTC. Protein: CASSYSPTSGRAMSYNEQFF.

The V call is TRBV2, the J call TRBJ2-1; D may match TRBD1 or TRBD2 (5 bases each). V was shortened by 6 bases and J by 6 bases, with 15 bases between the two germline ends. Germline CDR1 is SNHLY and CDR2 is FYNNEI. This CDR3 is 14 amino acids long. CDR3 in DNA: TGTGCCAGCAGCGCCCCGGGACCGAGCAATGAGCAGTTCTTC. Its translation: CASSAPGPSNEQFF.

This sequence joins TRBV11-2 and TRBJ1-6; possibly TRBD1 for D (6 bases). V dropped 4 bases and J dropped 14 bases, with 15 bases sitting between them. In germline, CDR1 is SGHAT, CDR2 FQNNGV. The CDR3 consists of 13 residues. The CDR3 DNA reads as TGTGCCAGCAGCTCAGGGGACTCAGGGGCCCTCCACTTT. As protein: CASSSGDSGALHF.